The 11 T cell receptor beta chains in this list originate from one sample, sequenced in a study of T cell clones after liver transplantation. The table came from immunoSEQ multiplex PCR; TCRdb's copy has only in-frame clones and leaves some out. Here the sample spans 93,000 or so clones, 84% being singletons. The sequencing used CD4+ T cells from blood, collected around 50 months after liver transplant. The source is a human patient who received a liver transplant. Some T cells may have originated in the graft donor.

The rearrangement links TRBV10-2 to TRBJ2-7; D remains unclear. Germline CDR1 reads WSHSY; CDR2 reads SAAADI. With 4 bases removed from V and 5 bases from J, the gap between germline ends came to 12 bases. The CDR3 sequence is 13 residues long. The CDR3 region has the DNA TGCGCCAGCAGTGCGGACGGGTTCGACGAGCAGTACTTC. It translates to CASSADGFDEQYF.

The chain has TRBV5-1 and TRBJ2-1; D is possibly TRBD1 or TRBD2 (5 bases each). V was shortened by 0 bases and J by 8 bases, with 9 bases between the two germline ends. Germline loops: CDR1 SGHRS, CDR2 YFSETQ. This CDR3 is 13 amino acids long. The CDR3 is CASSLVVGDEQFF. In DNA, the CDR3 is TGCGCCAGCAGCTTGGTCGTGGGGGATGAGCAGTTCTTC.

The V and J genes are TRBV10-3 and TRBJ1-4; 9 bases are a match to TRBD1. V lost 4 bases to trimming and J lost 5 bases; unmatched junction nucleotides: 8. Germline assignment: CDR1 ENHRY and CDR2 SYGVKD. The CDR3 extends over 16 amino acids. The CDR3, as DNA: TGTGCCATCAGTGGTACAGGGGGCGTCGGGAATGAAAAACTGTTTTTT. It encodes CAISGTGGVGNEKLFF.

CDR3 bases: TGTGCCAGCAGCTTAGGTTTTGTTGGGGGCCGGATGCTTAATGAAAAACTGTTTTTT. It encodes CASSLGFVGGRMLNEKLFF. The rearrangement joins TRBV11-2 to TRBJ1-4, with D possibly being TRBD1 (6 bases). The CDR3 runs 19 residues. Germline lookup yields CDR1 SGHAT and CDR2 FQNNGV. The V and J ends lost 1 base and 4 bases respectively, with 22 bases between them.

The count of this clone is one. This sequence joins TRBV11-2 and TRBJ1-1, with D perhaps TRBD1 (5 bases). Germline V gives CDR1 SGHAT, CDR2 FQNNGV. V was clipped by 0 bases and J by 0 bases, with 8 bases between them. The CDR3 has 15 amino acids. CDR3 nucleotides: TGTGCCAGCAGCTTAGATCTGGGGGTGAACACTGAAGCTTTCTTT. Translating gives CASSLDLGVNTEAFF. The full variable domain, its missing parts supplied by reference TRBV11-2 and TRBJ1-1, is EAGVAQSPRYKIIEKRQSVAFWCNPISGHATLYWYQQILGQGPKLLIQFQNNGVVDDSQLPKDRFSAERLKGVDSTLKIQPAKLEDSAVYLCASSLDLGVNTEAFFGQGTRLTVV.

The V call is TRBV7-2, the J call TRBJ1-5, with D unresolved. Germline values: CDR1 SGHTA, CDR2 FQGNSA. CDR3 length: 15 amino acids. V gave up 6 bases and J gave up 4 bases, with 16 bases separating them. CDR3 loop: CASSTGHSSNQPQHF. As DNA, the CDR3 is TGTGCCAGCAGTACCGGTCACAGTTCGAATCAGCCCCAGCATTTT.

V and J are TRBV7-2 and TRBJ2-5; 7 bases align to TRBD2. CDR1 is SGHTA and CDR2 is FQGNSA in the germline V gene. With V trimmed by 5 bases and J by 4 bases, 10 bases remained unmatched. This CDR3 region has 15 residues. In nucleotides, the CDR3 is TGTGCCAGCAGCCGCGGGGCGGGGGTGGCAGAGACCCAGTACTTC. Amino acid sequence: CASSRGAGVAETQYF.

V and J are TRBV5-1 and TRBJ2-6; TRBD1 is a possible D gene (6 bases). The V gene lost 5 bases and the J gene lost 0 bases, with 6 bases spanning the gap. The germline V gene has CDR1 SGHRS and CDR2 YFSETQ. CDR3 size: 14 residues. The CDR3 reads CASRTGSGANVLTF. The CDR3 DNA reads TGCGCCAGCAGGACAGGCTCTGGGGCCAACGTCCTGACTTTC.

This chain links TRBV5-1 with TRBJ2-5, with 7 bases lining up with TRBD1. V gave up 5 bases and J gave up 1 base; unmatched junction bases: 2. Germline assignment: CDR1 SGHRS and CDR2 YFSETQ. CDR3 length: 13 residues. CDR3 in DNA: TGCGCCAGCAGGGGACAGCTCCAAGAGACCCAGTACTTC. It codes for CASRGQLQETQYF.

The gene calls are TRBV2 and TRBJ2-5; possible D gene TRBD2, 5 bases. Trimming took off 8 bases at V and 3 bases at J, with 19 bases between the two ends. Per germline, CDR1 SNHLY and CDR2 FYNNEI. The CDR3 sequence is 15 residues long. DNA for the CDR3: TGTGCCAGCCACAGCAACCCAGCGGCAGAAGAGACCCAGTACTTC. It yields the protein CASHSNPAAEETQYF.

This clone showed up just once. This rearrangement joins TRBV9 to TRBJ2-2; 7 bases map to TRBD2. Losses at the gene ends were 3 bases for V and 7 bases for J; bases not matched to a gene: 3. CDR3 size: 13 residues. CDR1 and CDR2 from the germline V gene are SGDLS and YYNGEE. CDR3 region: CASSDRGSGELFF. In nucleotides, the CDR3 is TGTGCCAGCAGCGACCGCGGGAGCGGGGAGCTGTTTTTT.